This T cell receptor beta chain originates from a study of blood T cells in healthy people across ages. Study-wide results and caveats: With age, beta diversity per million T cells declined roughly linearly, significantly by about 40.

With respect to this clonotype: The antigen is not known.

The second PCR ran roughly 7 to 12 cycles with a sample-barcoded 5' primer and J-beta primers. A tag from a template-switch adaptor with 12 random nucleotides marked each cDNA molecule. TCRdb re-called the 5' RACE reads with MiXCR, one entry per CDR3 protein. This table has more than 500,000 distinct CDR3 sequences, roughly 28% appearing once. The study isolated at least 6 million PBMCs from each sample. The receptor comes from a woman between 70 and 85 years old in good health. Sequences were obtained from blood.

The CDR3 is CASSFGQGSRSGWELFF. As DNA, the CDR3 is TGTGCCAGCAGCTTCGGACAGGGCAGTAGGTCGGGGTGGGAACTGTTTTTT. The J gene is TRBJ1-4, the V gene TRBV11-2, with 8 bases lining up with TRBD1. V trimming: 3 bases; J trimming: 12 bases; junction bases outside the gene matches: 18. The CDR3 contains 17 residues. Germline assignment: CDR1 SGHAT and CDR2 FQNNGV.